The 9 T cell receptor beta chains listed next were all sequenced from one sample in a study of cytomegalovirus exposure and HLA in healthy donors. Primers: 60 Vbeta forward and 13 Jbeta reverse. The protocol was immunoSEQ multiplex PCR, while the TCRdb copy is restricted to in-frame clones and leaves out a portion. The sample has around 100,000 clones, more than 65% seen once. Sample: PBMCs. The receptors were sampled from a woman younger than 35 in good health and CMV-seropositive.

The rearrangement links TRBV10-3 to TRBJ1-2; D not certain. The length of the CDR3 is 13 residues. In germline, CDR1 is ENHRY, CDR2 SYGVKD. Trimming stripped 5 bases from V and 1 base from J, with 8 bases between. For the CDR3, the DNA is TGTGCCATCAGTTCCACCGGTAACTATGGCTACACCTTC. Protein sequence: CAISSTGNYGYTF.

This sequence joins TRBV7-9 and TRBJ2-7; 14 bases map to TRBD2. The J segment lost 7 bases and the V segment lost 5 bases, leaving 7 bases of the junction unmatched. Germline V gene sequence: CDR1 SEHNR, CDR2 FQNEAQ (reference sequence). The CDR3 sequence is 15 residues long. DNA of the CDR3: TGTGCCAGCAGCCCGAAGGGACTAGCGGGGGTTGAGCAGTACTTC. Translated, it gives CASSPKGLAGVEQYF.

The chain recombines TRBV11-2 with TRBJ2-7; the D gene is possibly TRBD1 (6 bases). The V end lost 5 bases, the J end lost 3 bases, and 20 bases lay between the germline ends. CDR1 is SGHAT, CDR2 FQNNGV, per germline. This CDR3 is 16 amino acids long. In nucleotides, the CDR3 is TGTGCCAGCAGCCCTCTAAGACGTACAGGGATCTACGAGCAGTACTTC. Translated, it gives CASSPLRRTGIYEQYF.

This rearrangement joins TRBV27 to TRBJ1-2; the match to TRBD1 covers 9 bases. CDR1 and CDR2 from the germline V gene are MNHEY and SMNVEV (reference sequence). The CDR3 contains 14 residues. Germline trimming cut 6 bases from V and 7 bases from J; bases unmatched to any gene: 9. DNA for the CDR3: TGTGCCAGCAGATCATACAGGGGGCTGGTTGGCTACACCTTC. Translating gives CASRSYRGLVGYTF.

The chain recombines TRBV7-9 with TRBJ1-5, with 7 bases that match TRBD1. J lost 2 bases, V lost 1 base, and 2 bases had no gene match. The CDR3 covers 15 residues. The V gene's germline CDR1 is SEHNR and CDR2 FQNEAQ (reference sequence). CDR3 in amino acids: CASSLDRGGNQPQHF. The CDR3 DNA is TGTGCCAGCAGCTTAGACAGGGGAGGCAATCAGCCCCAGCATTTT. The whole variable domain, filled in from reference TRBV7-9 and TRBJ1-5, reads DTGVSQNPRHKITKRGQNVTFRCDPISEHNRLYWYRQTLGQGPEFLTYFQNEAQLEKSRLLSDRFSAERPKGSFSTLEIQRTEQGDSAMYLCASSLDRGGNQPQHFGDGTRLSIL.

The chain combines TRBV7-2 with TRBJ1-2; D is uncertain. This CDR3 has 12 residues. V shed 6 bases and J shed 4 bases, with 9 bases lying between them. Looked up from germline, CDR1 is SGHTA and CDR2 is FQGNSA. CDR3 coding DNA: TGTGCCAGCAGTCCCCGGAGCTATGGCTACACCTTC. Its protein is CASSPRSYGYTF.

The chain recombines TRBV9 with TRBJ2-2, with TRBD2 matching 13 bases. Germline CDR1 SGDLS, CDR2 YYNGEE. V was clipped by 4 bases and J by 4 bases; unmatched bases: 4. CDR3 length: 16 residues. CDR3 bases: TGTGCCAGCAGCTCCGGACTAGCGGGGGCCACCGGGGAGCTGTTTTTT. Translation: CASSSGLAGATGELFF.

Only one count was recorded for this clone. The chain has TRBV9 and TRBJ1-2, with a possible D match to TRBD1 (5 bases). Trimming stripped 0 bases from V and 5 bases from J, with 14 bases between. The germline gives CDR1 SGDLS, CDR2 YYNGEE. This CDR3 is built from 15 residues. The CDR3, as DNA: TGTGCCAGCAGCGTAGCTATGGGCAGGGATTATGGCTACACCTTC. Translated: CASSVAMGRDYGYTF. The full variable domain, completed using reference TRBV9 and TRBJ1-2, is DSGVTQTPKHLITATGQRVTLRCSPRSGDLSVYWYQQSLDQGLQFLIQYYNGEERAKGNILERFSAQQFPDLHSELNLSSLELGDSALYFCASSVAMGRDYGYTFGSGTRLTVV.

V and J are TRBV5-6 and TRBJ2-7; 7 positions match TRBD1. CDR3 size: 13 residues. The germline V gene encodes CDR1 SGHDT and CDR2 YYEEEE. The J segment lost 5 bases and the V segment lost 4 bases, leaving 6 bases of the junction unmatched. CDR3: CASSRDRADEQYF. The CDR3 nucleotides are TGTGCCAGCAGCCGAGACAGGGCCGACGAGCAGTACTTC.